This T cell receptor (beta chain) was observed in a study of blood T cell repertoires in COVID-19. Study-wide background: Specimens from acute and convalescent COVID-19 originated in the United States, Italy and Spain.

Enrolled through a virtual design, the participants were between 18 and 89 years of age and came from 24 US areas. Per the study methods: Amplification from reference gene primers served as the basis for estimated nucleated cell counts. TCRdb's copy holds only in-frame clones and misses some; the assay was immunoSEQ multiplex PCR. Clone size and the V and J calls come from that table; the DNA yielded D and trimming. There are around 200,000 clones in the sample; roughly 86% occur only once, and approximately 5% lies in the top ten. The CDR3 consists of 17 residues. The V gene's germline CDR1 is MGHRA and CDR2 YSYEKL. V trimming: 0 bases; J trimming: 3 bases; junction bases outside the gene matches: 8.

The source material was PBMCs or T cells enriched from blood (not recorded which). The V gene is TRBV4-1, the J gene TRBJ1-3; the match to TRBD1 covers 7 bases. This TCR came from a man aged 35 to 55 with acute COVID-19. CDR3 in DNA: TGCGCCAGCAGCCAAGATTGGGGGACAGTTTTTGGAAACACCATATATTTT. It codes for CASSQDWGTVFGNTIYF.